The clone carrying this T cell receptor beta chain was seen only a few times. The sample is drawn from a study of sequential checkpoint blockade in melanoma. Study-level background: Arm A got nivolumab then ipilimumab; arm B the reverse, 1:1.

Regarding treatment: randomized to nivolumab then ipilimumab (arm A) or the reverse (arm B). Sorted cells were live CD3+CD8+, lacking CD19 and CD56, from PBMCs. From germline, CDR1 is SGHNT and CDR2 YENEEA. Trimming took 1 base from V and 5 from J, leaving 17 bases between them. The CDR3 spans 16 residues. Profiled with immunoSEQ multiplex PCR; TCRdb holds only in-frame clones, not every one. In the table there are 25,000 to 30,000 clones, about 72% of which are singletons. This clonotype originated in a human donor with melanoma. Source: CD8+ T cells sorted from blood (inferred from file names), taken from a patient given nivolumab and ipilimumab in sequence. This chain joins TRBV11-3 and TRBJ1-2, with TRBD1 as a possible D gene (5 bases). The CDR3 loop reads CASSLAGTPDSYGYTF. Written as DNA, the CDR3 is TGTGCCAGCAGCTTAGCCGGGACTCCCGACTCTTATGGCTACACCTTC.